Each of the 17 T cell receptor beta chains below was sequenced from the same sample in a study of cytomegalovirus exposure and HLA in healthy donors. The study ran its PCR with 60 Vbeta and 13 Jbeta primers. The table came from immunoSEQ multiplex PCR; TCRdb's copy has only in-frame clones and leaves some out. The sample lists approximately 200,000 clones, roughly 85% occurring once. The sequencing sample was made of PBMCs. Receptor source: a woman in her forties or fifties in good health and CMV-seronegative.

Of note for this clone: At the DNA level, this CDR3 is encoded by other sequences in the same sample as well. The J gene is TRBJ2-1, the V gene TRBV5-1; 8 nucleotides align to TRBD2. CDR1 and CDR2 (germline): SGHRS, YFSETQ. CDR3 length: 14 amino acids. Losses at the gene ends were 3 bases for V and 3 bases for J; bases not matched to a gene: 2. The CDR3 loop reads CASSSAGGYNEQFF. Written as DNA, the CDR3 is TGCGCCAGCAGCTCCGCGGGAGGCTACAATGAGCAGTTCTTC.

The V and J genes are TRBV11-1 and TRBJ2-5; no reliable D call. CDR3 length: 15 amino acids. Per the germline V gene, CDR1 is SGHAT and CDR2 is FQDESV (reference sequence). The ends were cut back, 3 bases at V and 2 bases at J, with 13 bases in the middle. The CDR3 region is CASSFRQALQETQYF. DNA of the CDR3: TGTGCCAGCAGCTTTAGGCAGGCCCTACAAGAGACCCAGTACTTC.

This clone appeared once. The V call is TRBV6-1, the J call TRBJ1-2; D remains ambiguous. Germline V CDR1 and CDR2: MNHNS, SASEGT. This CDR3 spans 13 amino acids. Trimming took 5 bases from V and 4 from J, leaving 11 bases between them. In DNA form, the CDR3 reads TGTGCCAGCAGTCCCCGGGAGGTCTATGGCTACACCTTC. It is translated as CASSPREVYGYTF.

V is TRBV4-2 and J is TRBJ1-5; 10 positions agree with TRBD1. J gave up 5 bases and V 5 bases, and 9 bases lay outside the gene matches. Germline V gene sequence: CDR1 LGHNA, CDR2 YNFKEQ. CDR3 size: 16 residues. CDR3 sequence (DNA): TGTGCCAGCAGCTCCGGGTCGGACAGGGGGGATCAGCCCCAGCATTTT. Translation: CASSSGSDRGDQPQHF.

The chain links TRBV5-1 to TRBJ2-2; possible D gene TRBD2, 6 bases. V was trimmed by 4 bases and J by 2 bases, leaving 21 bases between them. The germline CDR1 and CDR2 sequences are SGHRS and YFSETQ. The CDR3 extends over 18 amino acids. In nucleotides, the CDR3 is TGCGCCAGCAGCCGCCGGGGACTCCAAGACTCCAACACCGGGGAGCTGTTTTTT. Its protein product is CASSRRGLQDSNTGELFF.

This clone was seen a handful of times. The chain uses TRBV30 and TRBJ2-5; 9 bases line up with TRBD2. CDR3 length equals 16 residues. Losses at the gene ends were 0 bases for V and 5 bases for J; bases not matched to a gene: 10. Germline-derived CDR1 and CDR2 are GTSNPN and SVGIG (reference sequence). The CDR3 DNA reads TGTGCCTGGAGTGTAGGCCTGACTAGCGGTGCGGAGACCCAGTACTTC. Translation gives CAWSVGLTSGAETQYF. Complete variable domain (other parts from reference TRBV30 and TRBJ2-5): SQTIHQWPATLVQPVGSPLSLECTVEGTSNPNLYWYRQAAGRGLQLLFYSVGIGQISSEVPQNLSASRPQDRQFILSSKKLLLSDSGFYLCAWSVGLTSGAETQYFGPGTRLLVL.

The table lists this clone with a count of one. The chain joins TRBV27 to TRBJ2-7, with 10 bases that match TRBD2. Trimming cost V 10 bases and J 0 bases; bases outside gene matches: 9. Germline CDR1 is MNHEY and CDR2 is SMNVEV (reference sequence). This CDR3 region has 15 residues. The DNA for the CDR3 is TGTGCCACCTCAGGACTAGCGGAAAGCTCCTACGAGCAGTACTTC. Its protein product is CATSGLAESSYEQYF.

V gene TRBV9 combines with J gene TRBJ2-1; 7 nucleotides agree with TRBD1. V gave up 1 base and J gave up 7 bases; unmatched junction bases: 8. This CDR3 is 15 amino acids long. Germline assignment: CDR1 SGDLS and CDR2 YYNGEE. CDR3 nucleotide sequence: TGTGCCAGCAGCGTATTCTCTGGACAGGAAAATGAGCAGTTCTTC. Encoded protein: CASSVFSGQENEQFF.

The rearrangement joins TRBV7-8 to TRBJ2-2, with 8 bases that match TRBD1. The CDR3 has 14 residues. Germline V gives CDR1 SGHVS, CDR2 FQNEAQ. With V trimmed by 5 bases and J by 4 bases, 3 bases remained unmatched. CDR3 DNA sequence: TGTGCCAGCAGCGGACAGGGTTTCACCGGGGAGCTGTTTTTT. Translated: CASSGQGFTGELFF.

The V gene is TRBV9, the J gene TRBJ2-7; TRBD1 matches at 10 bases. The J segment lost 4 bases and the V segment lost 3 bases, leaving 10 bases of the junction unmatched. The CDR3 loop spans 16 amino acids. The germline CDR1 and CDR2 sequences are SGDLS and YYNGEE. This CDR3 reads CASSAAPGQGNYEQYF. CDR3 sequence (DNA): TGTGCCAGCAGCGCTGCTCCGGGACAGGGGAATTACGAGCAGTACTTC.

In its sample, this clone was seen once. The chain's CDR3 is CASSYRRSEKLFF. CDR3 nucleotides: TGTGCCAGCAGTTACAGGAGGAGTGAAAAACTGTTTTTT. This chain uses TRBV6-5 with TRBJ1-4; D is undetermined. Germline loops: CDR1 MNHEY, CDR2 SVGAGI. The CDR3 runs 13 residues. V was cut by 2 bases and J by 7 bases, with 8 bases left in between.

The genes are TRBV4-1 and TRBJ2-2; TRBD2 might be the D (6 bases). CDR1 is MGHRA and CDR2 is YSYEKL in the germline V gene. V was clipped by 2 bases and J by 3 bases, with 13 bases between them. This CDR3 contains 16 residues. The CDR3 spells CASSQLPGLHTGELFF. The CDR3 DNA reads as TGCGCCAGCAGCCAACTTCCGGGACTTCACACCGGGGAGCTGTTTTTT.

This clone has a handful of counts. This chain uses TRBV5-6 with TRBJ2-2; a possible D gene is TRBD1 (5 bases). This CDR3 has 16 amino acids. V lost 0 bases and J lost 2, with 11 bases in between. From germline, CDR1 is SGHDT and CDR2 YYEEEE. Written as DNA, the CDR3 is TGTGCCAGCAGCTTGGCCACAGGATCCAACACCGGGGAGCTGTTTTTT. This translates into CASSLATGSNTGELFF.

The chain joins TRBV30 to TRBJ1-1; D unclear. From germline, CDR1 is GTSNPN and CDR2 SVGIG (reference sequence). The CDR3 is 14 amino acids. The V end was cut by 0 bases, the J end by 2 bases, with 10 bases between. CDR3 nucleotides: TGTGCCTGGAGTGTTAAGGGAGTAAACACTGAAGCTTTCTTT. Translating gives CAWSVKGVNTEAFF.

The rearrangement uses TRBV19 and TRBJ2-1; D not certain. Looked up from germline, CDR1 is LNHDA and CDR2 is SQIVND (reference sequence). CDR3 size: 14 residues. V was trimmed by 1 base and J by 1 base, leaving 5 bases between them. CDR3 amino acids: CASSIAPSYNEQFF. CDR3 DNA: TGTGCCAGTAGTATAGCTCCTTCCTACAATGAGCAGTTCTTC.

This sequence joins TRBV14 and TRBJ1-2; D gene ambiguous. The germline gives CDR1 SGHDN, CDR2 FVKESK. The CDR3 runs 14 residues. Trimming left V 0 bases short and J 1 base short, with 6 bases between. The CDR3 reads CASSQDLVNYGYTF. In nucleotides, the CDR3 is TGTGCCAGCAGCCAAGATCTCGTTAACTATGGCTACACCTTC.

The sample holds one count of this clone. The chain joins TRBV19 to TRBJ2-3; D possibly corresponds to TRBD1 (6 bases). Trimming shortened V by 6 bases and J by 0 bases, and 16 bases separated the two germline ends. Per the germline V gene, CDR1 is LNHDA and CDR2 is SQIVND (reference sequence). The CDR3 is 16 residues long. Written as DNA, the CDR3 is TGTGCCAGTAGAGACAGGAGTCTAAGTAGCACAGATACGCAGTATTTT. This codes for CASRDRSLSSTDTQYF. The full variable domain, rest sourced from reference TRBV19 and TRBJ2-3, is DGGITQSPKYLFRKEGQNVTLSCEQNLNHDAMYWYRQDPGQGLRLIYYSQIVNDFQKGDIAEGYSVSREKKESFPLTVTSAQKNPTAFYLCASRDRSLSSTDTQYFGPGTRLTVL.